This TCR beta chain was captured in a study of CD8+CD57+ T cells in acquired aplastic anemia (dated by TCRdb to between 2017 and 2018). Notes on the research overall: On average, sorted CD4+ and CD8+ cells yielded about 3 ug of extracted DNA, with a range of about 0.18 to 30 ug. CD8+CD57+ expansion was defined as frequency above the mean frequency observed in healthy subjects.

Patients chosen for sequencing had shown expansion of CD8+CD57+ cells by flow cytometry. Every patient had severe acquired aplastic anemia, diagnosed using the International Study of Aplastic Anemia and Agranulocytosis and Camitta criteria. No patient had received any therapy when blood was sampled. In the study, sorted CD4+ and CD8+ blood T cells from patients with severe aplastic anemia and from healthy subjects underwent deep sequencing of TCR repertoires. Patients were enrolled under clinicaltrials.gov protocols 00001620, 01623167, 00001397, 00071045, 00081523 and 00961064 in the USA. Ficoll-Paque density gradient centrifugation was used to isolate peripheral blood mononuclear cells. CD4+ and CD8+ T cells were sorted by FACS or magnetic beads before DNA extraction. Genomic DNA served as template for TCR beta VDJ combination and CDR3 sequence profiling. TCR repertoire sequencing was run on an Illumina HiSeq 2000. In the original analysis: Repertoire assessment relied on Simpson's diversity index, CDR3 size and DJ length profiles, and TRBV/TRBJ rearrangement plots. Whichever DNA sequence was most abundant in the deep sequencing data was defined as the immunodominant clone. CDR3 amino acid sequences were screened for sharing across subjects and compared with published repertoires and the VDJdb database. Clones were called with MiXCR by TCRdb after fastp trimmed the public reads at Q25, and only in-frame beta chains were retained. Rows matching on CDR3 protein sequence are summarized as one entry with the most common DNA and genes. The V and J calls reflect TCRdb's pipeline rather than the authors' work. Within this sample are about 180,000 distinct CDR3 sequences, with about 60% of them counted one time only. The ten largest clones capture roughly 42% of the sample.

The paper's findings and limits, for the study overall: Between patients and healthy controls, no significant difference in CD8+ Simpson's diversity was found (P=0.060). Approximately 27 CD8+ CDR3 sequences were found in both patients and controls but appeared to be highly expressed in patients and within the immunodominant clones of the patients.

The CDR3 contains 14 residues, cysteine and phenylalanine counted. Just CDR3 DNA is preserved here, 42 bases in frame from base 1. Looking up the germline V gene yields CDR1 SGDLS and CDR2 YYNGEE. V is reduced by 1 base and J by 4 bases, leaving a spacing of 10 bases between them. Regarding this clonotype: Its antigen specificity is not known. The record has no base qualities; no much larger clone is one base away.

This TCR was recovered from a human donor with aplastic anemia. The chain is encoded by TRBV9 joined to TRBJ2-3, with a tentative D gene TRBD1 over 5 matching bases. Sequenced material: sorted CD4+, CD8+, or CD8+CD57+ T cells (not recorded which) from PBMCs. The base sequence is TGTGCCAGCAGCGTATCAGGGATCTCAGATACGCAGTATTTT. This yields the protein CASSVSGISDTQYF. Full variable domain (CDR3 extended with the reference TRBV9 and TRBJ2-3 proteins): DSGVTQTPKHLITATGQRVTLRCSPRSGDLSVYWYQQSLDQGLQFLIQYYNGEERAKGNILERFSAQQFPDLHSELNLSSLELGDSALYFCASSVSGISDTQYFGPGTRLTVL.